This T cell receptor beta chain was captured by sequencing in a study of blood T cells in healthy people across ages. General study findings and limits: The unsorted PBMCs prevented any conclusive comparison of naive versus antigen-experienced cells.

A second PCR, run for 7 to 11 cycles, used a sample-barcoded 5' primer plus a J-beta primer mix. Each CDR3 protein gets one entry after TCRdb re-called the 5' RACE reads with MiXCR. The sample contains some 800,000 distinct CDR3 sequences, approximately 25% of which appear only once. Trimming took 3 bases from V and 3 from J; bases not matched to a gene: 2. Germline CDR1 and CDR2: LNHNV and YYDKDF (reference sequence). The CDR3 totals 15 residues. This clonotype was observed at least ten times. Its cognate antigen is unknown. This sample was shared with a second study, whose subject was T cells of mothers and their children. That report notes: Over 10 million reads per mother and around 3.2 million per child were obtained.

What was sequenced was blood. The clonotype was recovered from a boy between 10 and 17 years old in good health. The chain carries TRBV15 and TRBJ1-4, with TRBD1 matching over 9 bases. CDR3: CATSRGQGSNEKLFF. CDR3 nucleotides: TGTGCCACCAGCAGGGGACAGGGCTCTAATGAAAAACTGTTTTTT. Together with reference TRBV15 and TRBJ1-4, the CDR3 gives the full variable domain: DAMVIQNPRYQVTQFGKPVTLSCSQTLNHNVMYWYQQKSSQAPKLLFHYYDKDFNNEADTPDNFQSRRPNTSFCFLDIRSPGLGDTAMYLCATSRGQGSNEKLFFGSGTQLSVL.